A single sample gave rise to the 30 T cell receptor beta chains below, sequenced in a study of cytomegalovirus exposure and HLA in healthy donors. The PCR contained 60 Vbeta and 13 Jbeta primers. The table came from immunoSEQ multiplex PCR; TCRdb's copy has only in-frame clones and leaves some out. The sample carries fewer than 250,000 clones, about 83% recorded once. Specimen: PBMCs. The receptor source for this set is a girl aged 5 to 17 in good health and CMV-seronegative.

The rearrangement joins TRBV2 to TRBJ2-2; 11 nucleotides line up with TRBD2. V shed 5 bases, J shed 7 bases, and the junction held 9 bases outside the gene matches. The CDR3 covers 16 residues. Looked up from germline, CDR1 is SNHLY and CDR2 is FYNNEI. The CDR3: CASSPLAGGPGGELFF. The CDR3, as DNA: TGTGCCAGCAGTCCGCTAGCGGGGGGTCCGGGCGGGGAGCTGTTTTTT.

The count of this clone is one. The chain couples TRBV6-6 to TRBJ2-3; 10 positions agree with TRBD2. Germline CDR1 MNHNY, CDR2 SVGAGI (reference sequence). The CDR3 covers 15 residues. With 4 bases clipped from V and 4 bases from J, the junction kept 5 bases outside the gene matches. The CDR3 nucleotides are TGTGCCAGCAGTTTAAGCGGGGGGGGCCCAGATACGCAGTATTTT. This translates into CASSLSGGGPDTQYF.

The rearrangement links TRBV7-3 to TRBJ1-2; D not resolved. Germline lookup yields CDR1 SGHTA and CDR2 FQGTGA. This CDR3 spans 12 amino acids. V was trimmed by 8 bases and J by 4 bases, leaving 11 bases between them. In nucleotides, the CDR3 is TGTGCCAGCGGCGGAGGGCCCTATGGCTACACCTTC. The encoded protein is CASGGGPYGYTF. The full variable domain, completed using reference TRBV7-3 and TRBJ1-2, is GAGVSQTPSNKVTEKGKYVELRCDPISGHTALYWYRQSLGQGPEFLIYFQGTGAADDSGLPNDRFFAVRPEGSVSTLKIQRTERGDSAVYLCASGGGPYGYTFGSGTRLTVV.

The V and J genes are TRBV18 and TRBJ2-1; 7 bases fit TRBD1. The CDR3 is made up of 16 amino acids. Germline lookup yields CDR1 KGHSH and CDR2 LQKENI. With V trimmed by 4 bases and J by 3 bases, 9 bases remained unmatched. CDR3 amino acids: CASSRQTGYGYNEQFF. For the CDR3, the DNA is TGTGCCAGCTCACGCCAGACAGGGTACGGCTACAATGAGCAGTTCTTC.

J is TRBJ1-4 and V is TRBV6-7, with D unresolved. TRBV6-7 is an open reading frame, and its role is uncertain. There are 15 residues in the CDR3. Trimming pared 7 bases from V and 3 bases from J, leaving 15 bases between. CDR3: CASTLRRKANEKLFF. For the CDR3, the DNA is TGTGCCAGCACCCTCCGGAGGAAAGCTAATGAAAAACTGTTTTTT.

The rearrangement uses TRBV27 and TRBJ1-6, with D possibly matching TRBD1 (5 bases). Germline V CDR1 and CDR2: MNHEY, SMNVEV (reference sequence). V shed 3 bases and J shed 6 bases, with 15 bases lying between them. This CDR3 has 16 amino acids. Here the CDR3 DNA reads TGTGCCAGCAGTTTCGAAACGGTTAGGGGTAATTCACCCCTCCACTTT. It translates to CASSFETVRGNSPLHF.

This sequence joins TRBV7-3 and TRBJ2-7; D may be TRBD2 (5 bases). The CDR3 runs to 14 residues. Per germline, CDR1 SGHTA and CDR2 FQGTGA. The V end was cut by 2 bases, the J end by 4 bases, with 12 bases between. The DNA of the CDR3 is TGTGCCAGCAGCTTATGGGTAGGGAGTTACGAGCAGTACTTC. Translation gives CASSLWVGSYEQYF.

The rearrangement links TRBV28 to TRBJ2-3; 7 nucleotides agree with TRBD2. J gave up 0 bases and V 2 bases, and 5 bases lay outside the gene matches. CDR1 is MDHEN and CDR2 is SYDVKM in the germline V gene. The CDR3 covers 16 residues. Here the CDR3 DNA reads TGTGCCAGCAGTTTACCGGTGCGGGAGAGCACAGATACGCAGTATTTT. Its protein product is CASSLPVRESTDTQYF.

This clone came up a few times. The genes are TRBV19 and TRBJ1-2; D perhaps matches TRBD1 (6 bases). The V and J ends lost 4 bases and 6 bases respectively, with 12 bases between them. The CDR3 has 13 residues. Germline lookup yields CDR1 LNHDA and CDR2 SQIVND (reference sequence). In DNA, the CDR3 is TGTGCCAGTAGTACCAGGGGCGAACATGGCTACACCTTC. Protein: CASSTRGEHGYTF.

This clone has just a few counts. The chain carries TRBV7-9 and TRBJ1-1; D perhaps matches TRBD1 (6 bases). CDR1 and CDR2 (germline): SEHNR, FQNEAQ (reference sequence). Trimming pared 0 bases from V and 3 bases from J, leaving 11 bases between. The CDR3 totals 15 residues. DNA of the CDR3: TGTGCCAGCAGCTTAGCAGGGACATTCGACACTGAAGCTTTCTTT. Protein product: CASSLAGTFDTEAFF.

The V gene is TRBV7-3, the J gene TRBJ2-3, with 9 bases identical to TRBD2. V gave up 4 bases and J gave up 1 base; unmatched junction bases: 6. The CDR3 length is 16 residues. Germline V gene lookup returns CDR1 SGHTA and CDR2 FQGTGA. Here the CDR3 reads CASSSAGGRGTDTQYF. CDR3 sequence (DNA): TGTGCCAGCAGCTCAGCGGGGGGCCGAGGCACAGATACGCAGTATTTT.

This chain uses TRBV7-2 with TRBJ2-1; D remains ambiguous. The germline V and J ends were trimmed by 5 bases and 0 bases, with 8 bases remaining between them. The germline CDR1 and CDR2 sequences are SGHTA and FQGNSA. The CDR3 runs to 14 residues. CDR3 sequence: CASSLVSSYNEQFF. The CDR3 DNA sequence: TGTGCCAGCAGCCTGGTCAGCTCCTACAATGAGCAGTTCTTC.

The chain recombines TRBV16 with TRBJ1-5; 10 bases agree with TRBD1. J was trimmed by 7 bases and V by 4 bases; bases with no gene match: 10. The CDR3 spans 16 residues. CDR1 is KGHSY, CDR2 FQNENV, per germline. The CDR3 DNA reads as TGTGCCAGCAGCCGGTCAGGACAGGGGGAGAGGCAGCCCCAGCATTTT. This translates into CASSRSGQGERQPQHF.

The gene calls are TRBV6-5 and TRBJ1-6; 8 bases line up with TRBD1. The CDR3 runs to 13 residues. With V trimmed by 10 bases and J by 7 bases, 6 bases remained unmatched. CDR1 and CDR2 (germline): MNHEY, SVGAGI. The CDR3 spells CAISTGENSPLHF. The CDR3 DNA reads as TGTGCCATATCGACAGGGGAGAATTCACCCCTCCACTTT.

The rearrangement joins TRBV7-2 to TRBJ2-5; TRBD2 agrees at 8 bases. The CDR3 loop spans 15 amino acids. Germline assignment: CDR1 SGHTA and CDR2 FQGNSA. Losses at the gene ends were 4 bases for V and 5 bases for J; bases not matched to a gene: 9. The CDR3 nucleotides read TGTGCCAGCAGCTACTCCGGGGGGGGGCGGGAGACCCAGTACTTC. It is translated as CASSYSGGGRETQYF.

The chain is built from TRBV6-4 and TRBJ2-1, with 13 bases matching TRBD2. V shed 5 bases, J shed 7 bases, and the junction held 2 bases outside the gene matches. The CDR3 consists of 14 residues. CDR1 MRHNA and CDR2 SNTAGT come from the germline V gene. The CDR3, as DNA: TGTGCCAGCAGTACTAGCGGGGGGGCGAATGAGCAGTTCTTC. Its translation: CASSTSGGANEQFF.

The chain recombines TRBV7-6 with TRBJ2-1, with TRBD2 identical over 8 bases. The V segment lost 6 bases and the J segment 4 bases; nucleotides outside the gene matches: 8. CDR3 length equals 15 residues. Germline assignment: CDR1 SGHVS and CDR2 FNYEAQ. The CDR3 DNA sequence: TGTGCCAGCAGGTCTACTAGCGGATTTTACAATGAGCAGTTCTTC. Amino acid sequence: CASRSTSGFYNEQFF. The full variable domain, with the rest looked up from reference TRBV7-6 and TRBJ2-1, is GAGVSQSPRYKVTKRGQDVALRCDPISGHVSLYWYRQALGQGPEFLTYFNYEAQQDKSGLPNDRFSAERPEGSISTLTIQRTEQRDSAMYRCASRSTSGFYNEQFFGPGTRLTVL.

This chain joins TRBV6-1 and TRBJ1-5; D remains unclear. CDR3 length equals 14 residues. Germline CDR1 and CDR2: MNHNS and SASEGT. Trimming left V 3 bases short and J 4 bases short, with 10 bases between. The DNA of the CDR3 is TGTGCCAGCAGTGACGGACGGGGTAATCAGCCCCAGCATTTT. It translates to CASSDGRGNQPQHF.

The chain employs TRBV6-5 and TRBJ1-1, with D possibly being TRBD1 (6 bases). CDR1 and CDR2 from the germline V gene are MNHEY and SVGAGI. Trimming removed 2 bases at V and 4 bases at J, with 11 bases between. The CDR3 sequence is 14 residues long. The CDR3 DNA reads TGTGCCAGCAGTTACAAGGGGGGGGGCACTGAAGCTTTCTTT. Residues: CASSYKGGGTEAFF.

The chain carries TRBV7-2 and TRBJ2-3; D perhaps matches TRBD2 (5 bases). V was trimmed by 2 bases and J by 7 bases, leaving 25 bases between them. The germline CDR1 and CDR2 sequences are SGHTA and FQGNSA. This CDR3 comprises 18 residues. The CDR3: CASSLSVLAGGSGNTQYF. In DNA, the CDR3 is TGTGCCAGCAGCTTATCTGTCCTCGCGGGTGGGTCCGGTAATACGCAGTATTTT.

In its sample, this clone was seen once. CDR3 loop: CASSVGDRPNSPLHF. CDR3 DNA sequence: TGTGCCAGCAGCGTAGGGGACAGACCGAATTCACCCCTCCACTTT. This chain connects TRBV9 to TRBJ1-6; 7 nucleotides line up with TRBD1. Germline CDR1 and CDR2: SGDLS and YYNGEE. The CDR3 consists of 15 residues. V lost 0 bases to trimming and J lost 7 bases; unmatched junction nucleotides: 4.

DNA for the CDR3: TGCAGCGTTGGGACTTCTAGCGGGGGACTTCAAGAGACCCAGTACTTC. Translated, it gives CSVGTSSGGLQETQYF. This rearrangement joins TRBV29-1 to TRBJ2-5; 10 bases are a match to TRBD2. From germline, CDR1 is SQVTM and CDR2 ANQGSEA. The CDR3 totals 16 residues. V was clipped by 4 bases and J by 2 bases; unmatched bases: 10.

The V and J genes are TRBV28 and TRBJ1-2; D possibly corresponds to TRBD1 (5 bases). The V end was cut by 7 bases, the J end by 1 base, with 16 bases between. CDR3 length equals 15 residues. The V gene's germline CDR1 is MDHEN and CDR2 SYDVKM. CDR3 coding DNA: TGTGCCAGCATAAGTGGGGCCCCCGATAACTATGGCTACACCTTC. Protein: CASISGAPDNYGYTF.

The V and J genes are TRBV27 and TRBJ2-7; a weak D match, TRBD1 (5 bases). Trimming shortened V by 2 bases and J by 0 bases, and 11 bases separated the two germline ends. Germline-derived CDR1 and CDR2 are MNHEY and SMNVEV (reference sequence). The CDR3 loop spans 15 amino acids. CDR3 in amino acids: CASSLVGAYSYEQYF. In DNA form, the CDR3 reads TGTGCCAGCAGTTTAGTAGGGGCGTACTCCTACGAGCAGTACTTC.

The rearrangement links TRBV18 to TRBJ2-3; 12 bases map to TRBD2. V was pared by 4 bases and J by 4 bases, with 6 bases of the junction left unmatched. The germline gives CDR1 KGHSH, CDR2 LQKENI. CDR3 length: 16 residues. For the CDR3, the DNA is TGTGCCAGCTCACTCCTAGCGGGAGGGTCTCCAGATACGCAGTATTTT. This encodes CASSLLAGGSPDTQYF.

The chain is built from TRBV28 and TRBJ2-7; 8 nucleotides agree with TRBD2. This CDR3 spans 12 amino acids. V gave up 6 bases and J gave up 12 bases; unmatched junction bases: 10. The V gene's germline CDR1 is MDHEN and CDR2 SYDVKM. The chain's CDR3 is CASSTSRTSPYF. CDR3 DNA sequence: TGTGCCAGCAGCACCAGTCGGACTAGCCCGTACTTC.

The gene calls are TRBV6-5 and TRBJ1-2; TRBD1 might be the D (5 bases). The germline V gene encodes CDR1 MNHEY and CDR2 SVGAGI. This CDR3 has 15 amino acids. V was pared by 2 bases and J by 8 bases, with 18 bases between. The CDR3 loop is CASSYAPGRGGGYTF. The CDR3 DNA reads TGTGCCAGCAGTTACGCCCCGGGGAGGGGAGGCGGCTACACCTTC.

The chain uses TRBV7-9 and TRBJ1-4; D unresolved. Per germline, CDR1 SEHNR and CDR2 FQNEAQ (reference sequence). V lost 1 base and J lost 2, with 8 bases in between. The CDR3 consists of 15 residues. CDR3 bases: TGTGCCAGCAGCTTAGAGTTGGCCACTAATGAAAAACTGTTTTTT. Translation: CASSLELATNEKLFF. The full variable domain, completed using reference TRBV7-9 and TRBJ1-4, is DTGVSQNPRHKITKRGQNVTFRCDPISEHNRLYWYRQTLGQGPEFLTYFQNEAQLEKSRLLSDRFSAERPKGSFSTLEIQRTEQGDSAMYLCASSLELATNEKLFFGSGTQLSVL.

This chain uses TRBV2 with TRBJ2-5, with 11 bases aligning to TRBD1. Per germline, CDR1 SNHLY and CDR2 FYNNEI. The CDR3 is 15 residues long. The V segment lost 6 bases and the J segment 2 bases; nucleotides outside the gene matches: 5. The CDR3 nucleotides read TGTGCCAGCAGCCTGGACAGGGGGCGGCAAGAGACCCAGTACTTC. Amino acid sequence: CASSLDRGRQETQYF.

The genes are TRBV28 and TRBJ1-5; the D gene is possibly TRBD1 (5 bases). The V end was cut by 3 bases, the J end by 5 bases, with 14 bases between. Germline CDR1 MDHEN, CDR2 SYDVKM. This CDR3 region has 15 residues. This chain's CDR3 is CASSLGGGLDQPQHF. The CDR3 DNA is TGTGCCAGCAGTTTGGGGGGAGGTTTGGATCAGCCCCAGCATTTT.